The rows below give T cell receptor beta chains drawn from one sample of a study of blood T cell repertoires in COVID-19. This table comes from immunoSEQ multiplex PCR, and its TCRdb copy is limited to in-frame clones, with some not included. Of roughly 230,000 clones detected, nearly 95% appear once; the ten largest clones hold roughly 0.79%. Material for sequencing was peripheral blood. These receptors were obtained from a man aged 30-40 years with COVID-19, enrolled during active disease. Each CDR3 is given with its conserved first and last residue. A D gene is named only where the DNA matches it firmly. The listing skips clone size in some rows; elsewhere it reads once, few, many or a size class.

j_gene,d_gene,abundance,v_gene,CDR3aa,CDR3nt
TRBJ2-1,NA,once,TRBV29-1,CSVRGEAYNEQFF,TGCAGCGTTCGAGGGGAGGCCTACAATGAGCAGTTCTTC
TRBJ2-2,NA,NA,TRBV5-4,CASSPTGQMNTGELFF,TGTGCCAGCAGCCCAACAGGGCAAATGAACACCGGGGAGCTGTTTTTT
TRBJ2-2,NA,NA,TRBV3-1/TRBV3-2,CASSLGMYTGELFF,TGTGCCAGCAGCCTCGGGATGTACACCGGGGAGCTGTTTTTT
TRBJ1-4,TRBD1,NA,TRBV9,CASSGTGGAGEKLFF,TGTGCCAGCAGCGGGACAGGGGGAGCGGGTGAAAAACTGTTTTTT
TRBJ1-6,NA,NA,TRBV6-6,CASSHSRQSVSGRGSPLHF,TGTGCCAGCAGTCACAGTCGGCAATCCGTTTCAGGGAGGGGCTCACCCCTCCACTTT
TRBJ2-3,NA,NA,TRBV28,CASSLPTQTGTDTQYF,TGTGCCAGCAGTCTCCCAACCCAGACAGGCACAGATACGCAGTATTTT
TRBJ2-4,NA,NA,TRBV10-2,CASSTVRENIQYF,TGCGCCAGCAGTACGGTACGAGAAAACATTCAGTACTTC
TRBJ2-1,NA,NA,TRBV7-3,CASSLNPSTLGSYNEQFF,TGTGCCAGCAGCTTAAATCCCTCGACACTCGGCTCCTACAATGAGCAGTTCTTC
TRBJ1-5,TRBD1,NA,TRBV19,CASSTAFVGGVGNQPQHF,TGTGCCAGTAGTACCGCTTTTGTAGGGGGCGTAGGCAATCAGCCCCAGCATTTT
TRBJ2-1,NA,NA,TRBV6-5,CASLNGGYNEQFF,TGTGCCAGCCTTAACGGGGGATACAATGAGCAGTTCTTC
TRBJ1-1,NA,NA,TRBV5-1,CASSLTENTEAFF,TGCGCCAGCAGCTTAACAGAGAACACTGAAGCTTTCTTT
TRBJ1-4,NA,NA,TRBV25-1,CASSEFGGSRAEKLFF,TGTGCCAGCAGTGAATTTGGGGGGTCAAGGGCGGAAAAACTGTTTTTT
TRBJ2-2,NA,NA,TRBV2,CASLDTGTRNTGELFF,TGTGCCAGCCTTGATACCGGGACACGTAACACCGGGGAGCTGTTTTTT
TRBJ1-4,NA,NA,TRBV19,CASTPGGAVNEKLFF,TGTGCCAGTACCCCGGGGGGGGCAGTAAATGAAAAACTGTTTTTT
TRBJ2-7,TRBD1,NA,TRBV6-5,CASRAGTGAYEQYF,TGTGCCAGCAGAGCCGGGACAGGGGCCTACGAGCAGTACTTC
TRBJ2-5,NA,NA,TRBV6-1,CASSEASGETQYF,TGTGCCAGCAGTGAAGCCAGCGGGGAGACCCAGTACTTC
TRBJ1-2,NA,NA,TRBV5-4,CASSLATVNYGYTF,TGTGCCAGCAGCTTGGCGACAGTTAACTATGGCTACACCTTC
TRBJ1-1,TRBD1,NA,TRBV19,CASSPMTGGLGLNTEAFF,TGTGCCAGTAGTCCGATGACAGGGGGCTTGGGATTGAACACTGAAGCTTTCTTT
TRBJ1-1,TRBD1,NA,TRBV3-1/TRBV3-2,CATTTGMNTEAFF,TGTGCCACCACGACAGGGATGAACACTGAAGCTTTCTTT
TRBJ1-6,NA,NA,TRBV2,CASRANSPLHF,TGTGCCAGCAGAGCAAATTCACCCCTCCACTTT
TRBJ2-1,TRBD2,NA,TRBV10-3,CAAKGGLALNNEQFF,TGTGCCGCCAAGGGGGGACTAGCGCTTAACAATGAGCAGTTCTTC
TRBJ2-7,TRBD1,NA,TRBV6-5,CASSRQGRSYEQYF,TGTGCCAGCTCAAGACAGGGTCGCTCCTACGAGCAGTACTTC
TRBJ1-3,NA,NA,TRBV6-5,CASSYSGESGNTIYF,TGTGCCAGCAGTTATTCCGGGGAATCTGGAAACACCATATATTTT
TRBJ2-3,NA,NA,TRBV6-4,CASSDSPGVADTQYF,TGTGCCAGCAGTGACTCCCCCGGGGTAGCAGATACGCAGTATTTT
TRBJ2-7,TRBD1,NA,TRBV10-1,CASSQQQGSEQYF,TGCGCCAGCAGTCAACAACAGGGGTCCGAGCAGTACTTC
TRBJ1-1,NA,NA,TRBV12-3/TRBV12-4,CASTLPGWTEAFF,TGTGCCAGCACCTTGCCAGGTTGGACTGAAGCTTTCTTT
TRBJ1-2,NA,NA,TRBV13,CASSSTGYGYTF,TGTGCCAGCAGCTCAACAGGGTACGGCTACACCTTC
TRBJ2-3,NA,NA,TRBV30,CARSTDTDTQYF,TGTGCCCGATCGACAGACACAGATACGCAGTATTTT
TRBJ1-1,TRBD1,NA,TRBV10-3,CAIRYTGTDNTEAFF,TGTGCCATCAGATACACCGGGACAGATAACACTGAAGCTTTCTTT
TRBJ2-5,TRBD1,once,TRBV6-5,CASSMTGGVEYF,TGTGCCAGCAGTATGACAGGGGGGGTTGAGTACTTC
TRBJ1-5,TRBD1,once,TRBV7-2,CASSLVGQNNQPQHF,TGTGCCAGCAGCTTAGTGGGACAGAACAATCAGCCCCAGCATTTT
TRBJ1-4,NA,once,TRBV25-1,CASSPAGGTNEKLFF,TGTGCCAGCAGCCCTGCGGGAGGAACTAATGAAAAACTGTTTTTT
TRBJ2-3,TRBD1,NA,TRBV4-1,CASSQRRDRHLGGTDTQYF,TGCGCCAGCAGCCAACGCCGGGACAGACACCTCGGGGGCACAGATACGCAGTATTTT
TRBJ2-5,NA,NA,TRBV2,CASSRTGKETQYF,TGTGCCAGCAGTAGGACGGGAAAAGAGACCCAGTACTTC
TRBJ2-3,TRBD2,NA,TRBV7-3,CASSSSGGATDTQYF,TGTGCCAGCAGCTCTAGCGGGGGGGCCACAGATACGCAGTATTTT
TRBJ2-1,TRBD1,NA,TRBV4-1,CASSHQGAVFGDEQFF,TGCGCCAGCAGCCACCAGGGGGCGGTTTTCGGGGATGAGCAGTTCTTC
TRBJ2-5,NA,NA,TRBV28,CASSDSGSETQYF,TGTGCCAGCAGTGACTCGGGGAGTGAGACCCAGTACTTC
TRBJ1-3,NA,NA,TRBV18,CASSGALSGNTIYF,TGTGCCAGCTCTGGGGCCCTCTCTGGAAACACCATATATTTT
TRBJ1-1,TRBD1,NA,TRBV9,CASSPIPTGTTEAFF,TGTGCCAGCAGCCCGATCCCGACAGGGACCACTGAAGCTTTCTTT
TRBJ1-1,NA,NA,TRBV5-1,CASSLPGDRGEAFF,TGCGCCAGCAGCTTGCCAGGGGATAGGGGTGAAGCTTTCTTT
TRBJ1-2,NA,NA,TRBV19,CASSAGWMEGNYGYTF,TGTGCCAGTAGTGCGGGGTGGATGGAGGGAAACTATGGCTACACCTTC
TRBJ2-7,TRBD2,NA,TRBV3-1/TRBV3-2,CASSPLAGEREQYF,TGTGCCAGCAGCCCCCTAGCGGGGGAGAGGGAGCAGTACTTC
TRBJ2-3,TRBD2,NA,TRBV6-6,CASRPTRAERGLRSTDTQYF,TGTGCCAGCCGTCCCACCAGGGCCGAGCGGGGGCTTCGTAGCACAGATACGCAGTATTTT
TRBJ1-2,NA,NA,TRBV19,CASSIRGHGYTF,TGTGCCAGTAGTATAAGAGGGCACGGCTACACCTTC
TRBJ2-7,TRBD1,NA,TRBV5-1,CASSLMRQGISYEQYF,TGCGCCAGCAGCTTGATGAGACAGGGAATCTCCTACGAGCAGTACTTC
TRBJ1-2,NA,few,TRBV5-4,CASSFEGARYYGYTF,TGTGCCAGCAGCTTCGAAGGAGCTCGATACTATGGCTACACCTTC
TRBJ2-4,TRBD1,NA,TRBV6-1,CASSEAGTVLNIQYF,TGTGCCAGCAGTGAAGCGGGGACAGTATTAAACATTCAGTACTTC
TRBJ1-5,TRBD1,NA,TRBV9,CASSVLGQGGGQPQHF,TGTGCCAGCAGCGTTCTCGGACAGGGGGGAGGACAGCCCCAGCATTTT